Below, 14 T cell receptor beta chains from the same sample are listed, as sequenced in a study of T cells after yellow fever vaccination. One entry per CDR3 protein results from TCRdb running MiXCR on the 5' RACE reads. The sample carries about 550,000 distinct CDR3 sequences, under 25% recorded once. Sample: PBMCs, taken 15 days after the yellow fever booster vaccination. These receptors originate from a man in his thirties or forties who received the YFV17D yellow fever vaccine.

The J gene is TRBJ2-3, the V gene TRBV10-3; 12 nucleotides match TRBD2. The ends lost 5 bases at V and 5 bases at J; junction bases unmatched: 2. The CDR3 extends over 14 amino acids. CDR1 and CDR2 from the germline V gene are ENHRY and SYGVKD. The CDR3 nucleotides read TGTGCCATCAGTCCGGGACTAGCGGGAGATACGCAGTATTTT. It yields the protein CAISPGLAGDTQYF.

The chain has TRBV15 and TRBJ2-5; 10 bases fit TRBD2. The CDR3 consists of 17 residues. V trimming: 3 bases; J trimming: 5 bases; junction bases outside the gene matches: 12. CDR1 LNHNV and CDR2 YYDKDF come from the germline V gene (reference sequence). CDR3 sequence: CATSSVLAGFRGETQYF. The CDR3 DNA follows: TGTGCCACCAGCAGTGTACTAGCGGGATTTCGTGGGGAGACCCAGTACTTC.

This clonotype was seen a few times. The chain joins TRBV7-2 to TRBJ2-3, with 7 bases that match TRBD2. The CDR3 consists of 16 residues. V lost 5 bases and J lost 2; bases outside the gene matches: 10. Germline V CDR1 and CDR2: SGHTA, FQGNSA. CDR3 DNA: TGTGCCAGCAGCGTAGGAACTAGCGCGGCCACAGATACGCAGTATTTT. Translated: CASSVGTSAATDTQYF.

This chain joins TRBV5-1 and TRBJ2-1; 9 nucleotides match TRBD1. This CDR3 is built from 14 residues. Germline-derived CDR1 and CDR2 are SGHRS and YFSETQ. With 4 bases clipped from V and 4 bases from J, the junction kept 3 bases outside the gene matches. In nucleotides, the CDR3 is TGCGCCAGCAGCGAGGGACAGGGATACAATGAGCAGTTCTTC. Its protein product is CASSEGQGYNEQFF.

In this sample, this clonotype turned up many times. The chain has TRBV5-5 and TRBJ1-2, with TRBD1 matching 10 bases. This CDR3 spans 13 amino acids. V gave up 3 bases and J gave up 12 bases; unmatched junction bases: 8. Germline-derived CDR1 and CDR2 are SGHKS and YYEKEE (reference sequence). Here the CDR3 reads CASSSTDRGGDTF. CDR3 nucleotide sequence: TGTGCCAGCAGCTCCACGGACAGGGGGGGAGACACCTTC. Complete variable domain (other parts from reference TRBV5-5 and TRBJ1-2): DAGVTQSPTHLIKTRGQQVTLRCSPISGHKSVSWYQQVLGQGPQFIFQYYEKEERGRGNFPDRFSARQFPNYSSELNVNALLLGDSALYLCASSSTDRGGDTFGSGTRLTVV.

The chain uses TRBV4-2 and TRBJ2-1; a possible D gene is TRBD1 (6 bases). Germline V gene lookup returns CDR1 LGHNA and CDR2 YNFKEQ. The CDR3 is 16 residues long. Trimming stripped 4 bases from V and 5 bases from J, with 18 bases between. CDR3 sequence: CASSLITDRLNNEQFF. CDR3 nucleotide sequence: TGTGCCAGCAGCCTAATTACGGACAGATTAAACAATGAGCAGTTCTTC.

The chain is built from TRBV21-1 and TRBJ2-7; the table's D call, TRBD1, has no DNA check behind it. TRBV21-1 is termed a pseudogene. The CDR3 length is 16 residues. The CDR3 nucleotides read TGTGCCAGCAACAGACAGGGGGGTTACGATTTCAGCGAGCAGTACTTC. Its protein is CASNRQGGYDFSEQYF.

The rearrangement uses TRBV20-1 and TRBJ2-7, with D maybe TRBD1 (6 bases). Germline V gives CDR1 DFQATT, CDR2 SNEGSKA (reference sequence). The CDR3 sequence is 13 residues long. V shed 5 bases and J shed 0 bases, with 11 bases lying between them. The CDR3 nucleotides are TGCAGTGCTCGGGACACAGCCTCCTACGAGCAGTACTTC. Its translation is CSARDTASYEQYF.

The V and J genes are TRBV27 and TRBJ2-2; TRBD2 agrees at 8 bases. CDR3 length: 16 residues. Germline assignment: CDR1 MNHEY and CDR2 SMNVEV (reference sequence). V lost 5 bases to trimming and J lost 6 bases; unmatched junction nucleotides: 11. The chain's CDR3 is CASSLTSGQVPGELFF. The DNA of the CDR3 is TGTGCCAGCAGTCTAACTAGCGGCCAGGTCCCCGGGGAGCTGTTTTTT.

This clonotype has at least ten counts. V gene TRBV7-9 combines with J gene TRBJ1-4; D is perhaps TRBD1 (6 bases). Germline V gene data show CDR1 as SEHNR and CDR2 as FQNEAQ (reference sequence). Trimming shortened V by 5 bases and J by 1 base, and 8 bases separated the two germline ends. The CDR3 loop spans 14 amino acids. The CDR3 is CASSQQGTNEKLFF. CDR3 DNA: TGTGCCAGCAGCCAACAGGGAACTAATGAAAAACTGTTTTTT.

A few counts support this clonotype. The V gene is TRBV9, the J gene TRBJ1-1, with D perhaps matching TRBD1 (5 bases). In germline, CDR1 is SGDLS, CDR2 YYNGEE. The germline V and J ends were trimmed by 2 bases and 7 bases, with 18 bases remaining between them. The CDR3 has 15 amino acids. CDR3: CASSVRPSPGSEAFF. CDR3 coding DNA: TGTGCCAGCAGCGTTAGGCCATCCCCAGGGAGTGAAGCTTTCTTT.

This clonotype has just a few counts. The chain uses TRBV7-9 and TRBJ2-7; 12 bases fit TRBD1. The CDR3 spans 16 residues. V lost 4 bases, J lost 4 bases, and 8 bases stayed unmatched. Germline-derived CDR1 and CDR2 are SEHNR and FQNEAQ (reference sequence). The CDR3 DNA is TGTGCCAGCAGCTCTGTGTGGGGACAGGGGGCTTACGAGCAGTACTTC. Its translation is CASSSVWGQGAYEQYF.

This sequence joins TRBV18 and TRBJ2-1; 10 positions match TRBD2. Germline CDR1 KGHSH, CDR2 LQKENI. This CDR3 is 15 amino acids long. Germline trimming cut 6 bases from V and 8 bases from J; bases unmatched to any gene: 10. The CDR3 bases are TGTGCCAGCTCCCCTGGAATAGCGGGAGGTGATGAGCAGTTCTTC. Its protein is CASSPGIAGGDEQFF. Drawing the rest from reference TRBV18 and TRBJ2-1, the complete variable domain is NAGVMQNPRHLVRRRGQEARLRCSPMKGHSHVYWYRQLPEEGLKFMVYLQKENIIDESGMPKERFSAEFPKEGPSILRIQQVVRGDSAAYFCASSPGIAGGDEQFFGPGTRLTVL.

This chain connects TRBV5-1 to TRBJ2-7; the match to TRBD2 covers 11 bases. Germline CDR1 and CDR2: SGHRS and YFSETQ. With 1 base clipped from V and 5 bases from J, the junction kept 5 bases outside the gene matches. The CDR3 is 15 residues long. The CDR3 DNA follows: TGCGCCAGCAGCTTGTTGACTAGCGGGGTAGACGAGCAGTACTTC. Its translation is CASSLLTSGVDEQYF.